Listed here are 18 T cell receptor beta chains from one sample, sequenced in a study of cytomegalovirus exposure and HLA in healthy donors. The PCR made use of 60 Vbeta and 13 Jbeta primers. Assay: immunoSEQ multiplex PCR; the TCRdb copy retains only in-frame clones and omits some. The sample contains about 65,000 clones, around 73% of which appear only once. Sequenced material: PBMCs. The receptors derive from a girl aged 10 to 17 in good health and CMV-seropositive.

This clone was seen a few times. The chain has TRBV4-1 and TRBJ1-6; D possibly corresponds to TRBD1 (5 bases). The CDR3 consists of 18 residues. The germline gives CDR1 MGHRA, CDR2 YSYEKL. Deletions cut 4 bases from V and 10 bases from J, with 26 bases between. CDR3 protein: CASSPWGGIMGMKSPLHF. The CDR3 DNA follows: TGCGCCAGCAGCCCCTGGGGGGGGATAATGGGTATGAAATCACCCCTCCACTTT.

V gene TRBV28 combines with J gene TRBJ1-1; no clear D. V lost 5 bases and J 0 bases, leaving 13 bases between the germline ends. The CDR3 extends over 15 amino acids. The germline CDR1 and CDR2 sequences are MDHEN and SYDVKM. The CDR3 sequence: CASSPPRDMNTEAFF. The CDR3 DNA reads as TGTGCCAGCAGTCCACCCCGGGATATGAACACTGAAGCTTTCTTT.

The genes are TRBV5-6 and TRBJ2-1, with D possibly being TRBD2 (6 bases). With 0 bases removed from V and 0 bases from J, the gap between germline ends came to 16 bases. The CDR3 contains 18 residues. Germline V gives CDR1 SGHDT, CDR2 YYEEEE. The CDR3 loop is CASSLARRVGSSYNEQFF. The CDR3 DNA reads as TGTGCCAGCAGCTTGGCCAGGAGGGTAGGTAGCTCCTACAATGAGCAGTTCTTC.

J is TRBJ1-1 and V is TRBV6-1; possible D gene TRBD1, 6 bases. Per the germline V gene, CDR1 is MNHNS and CDR2 is SASEGT. V was cut by 10 bases and J by 2 bases, with 11 bases left in between. CDR3 size: 12 residues. CDR3 coding DNA: TGTGCCATACCCAGGGGTAACACTGAAGCTTTCTTT. Its protein is CAIPRGNTEAFF.

J is TRBJ1-2 and V is TRBV4-1, with TRBD1 matching over 7 bases. The germline V gene encodes CDR1 MGHRA and CDR2 YSYEKL. V was pared by 3 bases and J by 4 bases, with 5 bases of the junction left unmatched. This CDR3 has 14 residues. In DNA form, the CDR3 reads TGCGCCAGCAGCCACCTGGGACAGTCCTATGGCTACACCTTC. Protein product: CASSHLGQSYGYTF.

The chain has TRBV4-3 and TRBJ2-1; 10 bases map to TRBD2. Germline loops: CDR1 LGHNA, CDR2 YSLEER. This CDR3 has 20 residues. The J segment lost 0 bases and the V segment lost 1 base, leaving 12 bases of the junction unmatched. In DNA form, the CDR3 reads TGCGCCAGCAGCCAAGGGCCGGGACTAGCGTCTACAAGCTCCTACAATGAGCAGTTCTTC. The encoded protein is CASSQGPGLASTSSYNEQFF.

This clone was detected only a few times. The genes are TRBV30 and TRBJ2-7; D may be TRBD1 (5 bases). CDR1 and CDR2 from the germline V gene are GTSNPN and SVGIG (reference sequence). The CDR3 has 16 residues. V lost 2 bases to trimming and J lost 2 bases, with 19 bases between them. The CDR3, as DNA: TGTGCCTGGAGTATCCAAGACAGCACCCTCCCCTACGAGCAGTACTTC. Translation: CAWSIQDSTLPYEQYF.

The CDR3, as DNA: TGCGCCAGCAGCCAAGATCCAGGGGATTACGGCTACACCTTC. Its protein product is CASSQDPGDYGYTF. The chain combines TRBV4-1 with TRBJ1-2; D is possibly TRBD1 (6 bases). V was trimmed by 0 bases and J by 8 bases, leaving 13 bases between them. Germline-derived CDR1 and CDR2 are MGHRA and YSYEKL. This CDR3 comprises 14 residues.

This clone was observed a handful of times. The chain recombines TRBV6-5 with TRBJ1-1; D is uncertain. The germline CDR1 and CDR2 sequences are MNHEY and SVGAGI. V was trimmed by 7 bases and J by 3 bases, leaving 15 bases between them. The CDR3 is 14 amino acids. The DNA of the CDR3 is TGTGCCAGCAACTGGCGGGTAGGGTACACTGAAGCTTTCTTT. This codes for CASNWRVGYTEAFF.

V gene TRBV6-5 combines with J gene TRBJ2-2, with D perhaps matching TRBD2 (5 bases). This CDR3 comprises 13 residues. V was clipped by 8 bases and J by 5 bases, with 12 bases between them. CDR1 and CDR2 (germline): MNHEY, SVGAGI. The CDR3 sequence: CASQGLRTGELFF. In nucleotides, the CDR3 is TGTGCCAGCCAAGGACTTCGAACCGGGGAGCTGTTTTTT.

V is TRBV29-1 and J is TRBJ1-4; tentatively, D is TRBD1 (6 bases). V lost 6 bases to trimming and J lost 5 bases, with 16 bases between them. The CDR3 totals 14 residues. Germline-derived CDR1 and CDR2 are SQVTM and ANQGSEA. CDR3 loop: CSVYPQGRNEKLFF. CDR3 coding DNA: TGCAGCGTGTACCCACAGGGTCGAAATGAAAAACTGTTTTTT.

The chain uses TRBV6-1 and TRBJ1-3; possibly TRBD1 for D (6 bases). V was trimmed by 7 bases and J by 0 bases, leaving 13 bases between them. This CDR3 has 15 amino acids. The germline V gene encodes CDR1 MNHNS and CDR2 SASEGT. The CDR3 DNA reads TGTGCCAGCAACGAGGACAGACGCTCTGGAAACACCATATATTTT. It codes for CASNEDRRSGNTIYF.

The chain links TRBV6-1 to TRBJ1-4; D not resolved. Germline lookup yields CDR1 MNHNS and CDR2 SASEGT. The V gene lost 2 bases and the J gene lost 7 bases, with 14 bases spanning the gap. This CDR3 has 15 residues. The CDR3 region is CASSESRHGGEKLFF. The CDR3 nucleotides are TGTGCCAGCAGTGAATCTAGGCACGGCGGTGAAAAACTGTTTTTT.

J is TRBJ2-3 and V is TRBV7-2; 9 nucleotides align to TRBD1. V was pared by 4 bases and J by 6 bases, with 5 bases of the junction left unmatched. The CDR3 has 14 amino acids. Germline lookup yields CDR1 SGHTA and CDR2 FQGNSA. The CDR3 spells CASSSGQGKDTQYF. The CDR3 region has the DNA TGTGCCAGCAGCTCCGGACAGGGGAAGGATACGCAGTATTTT.

The table lists this clone with a count of one. J is TRBJ1-2 and V is TRBV9; possible D gene TRBD1, 6 bases. Germline CDR1 reads SGDLS; CDR2 reads YYNGEE. Trimming cost V 2 bases and J 9 bases, with 23 bases left between them. CDR3 length: 16 amino acids. The CDR3 bases are TGTGCCAGCAGCGTTACTGCCGGGACATCCCCCGACAGCTACACCTTC. Translation gives CASSVTAGTSPDSYTF.

The chain recombines TRBV6-6 with TRBJ2-1; 10 nucleotides line up with TRBD1. The J segment lost 4 bases and the V segment lost 8 bases, leaving 5 bases of the junction unmatched. Germline V gene data show CDR1 as MNHNY and CDR2 as SVGAGI (reference sequence). The CDR3 extends over 14 amino acids. CDR3 loop: CASVTGGRYNEQFF. CDR3 coding DNA: TGTGCCAGCGTGACAGGGGGCCGATACAATGAGCAGTTCTTC.

The chain combines TRBV27 with TRBJ1-2, with unresolved D. This CDR3 has 13 amino acids. Germline lookup yields CDR1 MNHEY and CDR2 SMNVEV (reference sequence). V lost 3 bases and J lost 6, with 11 bases in between. CDR3 DNA: TGTGCCAGCAGTTTCGGGCGGGCCGATGGCTACACCTTC. It translates to CASSFGRADGYTF.

The chain employs TRBV10-3 and TRBJ1-5, with D hard to call. Germline CDR1 is ENHRY and CDR2 is SYGVKD. Trimming removed 3 bases from V and 4 bases from J, with 16 bases in between. The CDR3 is made up of 16 amino acids. The CDR3 DNA sequence: TGTGCCATCAGTGAATCCGCGGCCCTTAGGAATCAGCCCCAGCATTTT. This codes for CAISESAALRNQPQHF.